The TCR beta chain described here comes from a study of blood T cell repertoires in COVID-19. The germline V and J ends were trimmed by 4 bases and 5 bases, with 20 bases remaining between them. Germline CDR1 KGHSH, CDR2 LQKENI. The CDR3 is 17 residues long. Clones were sequenced by immunoSEQ multiplex PCR, and TCRdb holds only the in-frame ones, with some missing. The profile covers 200,000 to 250,000 clones, with 70% to 90% appearing a single time and approximately 12% taken by the ten largest. Sequencing was carried out using peripheral blood. This receptor was taken from a woman aged 18 to 35 who had recovered from COVID-19. The chain links TRBV18 to TRBJ1-4; possible D gene TRBD1, 6 bases. CDR3 sequence reads: CASSLSGVGAPNEKLFF. The CDR3 DNA reads TGTGCCAGCTCACTTTCAGGGGTGGGAGCCCCCAATGAAAAACTGTTTTTT.